This entry lists 16 T cell receptor beta chains sequenced from one sample in a study of beta chain features in type 1 diabetes. Study-level results: Researchers report that Type 1 diabetes patients had moderately but significantly shorter TCRB CDR3s across all four CD4+ subsets.

TCRB transcripts that were expressed got sequenced, as all of the isolated RNA had been reverse transcribed. Sequencing was performed with immunoSEQ multiplex PCR; in TCRdb, only in-frame clones are kept and a portion is missing. The table lists about 660,000 clones, about an eighth of them singletons. For these receptors, no antigen is known. Source material: naive CD4+ T cells from blood. The receptor source for this set is a young man with type 1 diabetes.

The genes are TRBV28 and TRBJ2-7; possible D gene TRBD2, 6 bases. Germline-derived CDR1 and CDR2 are MDHEN and SYDVKM. The V and J ends lost 9 bases and 2 bases respectively, with 11 bases between them. There are 12 residues in the CDR3. The DNA for the CDR3 is TGTGCCAGTGGGGAGGAACCCTACGAGCAGTACTTC. This sequence encodes CASGEEPYEQYF.

A few counts support this clone. The rearrangement uses TRBV20-1 and TRBJ1-5, with TRBD1 as a possible D gene (5 bases). Germline CDR1 DFQATT, CDR2 SNEGSKA (reference sequence). Deletions cut 5 bases from V and 4 bases from J, with 6 bases between. This CDR3 is 11 amino acids long. The CDR3 nucleotides are TGCAGTGCTCCAGGGAATCAGCCCCAGCATTTT. Translation: CSAPGNQPQHF.

The chain couples TRBV11-2 to TRBJ2-1; 8 nucleotides agree with TRBD2. This CDR3 has 15 residues. CDR1 SGHAT and CDR2 FQNNGV come from the germline V gene. The ends lost 4 bases at V and 3 bases at J; junction bases unmatched: 5. The CDR3 bases are TGTGCCAGCAGCTCTTTAGCGGGGAACTACAATGAGCAGTTCTTC. The encoded protein is CASSSLAGNYNEQFF.

The rearrangement joins TRBV11-2 to TRBJ2-5, with TRBD2 matching over 11 bases. CDR3 length: 18 amino acids. V lost 2 bases, J lost 5 bases, and 13 bases stayed unmatched. Germline CDR1 and CDR2: SGHAT and FQNNGV. Here the CDR3 reads CASSLLAGGHLRTETQYF. CDR3 coding DNA: TGTGCCAGCAGCTTACTAGCGGGGGGCCATCTTCGTACTGAGACCCAGTACTTC.

The CDR3 sequence: CASSPRTVNLYGYTF. The DNA of the CDR3 is TGTGCCAGCAGTCCCCGGACTGTTAACCTCTATGGCTACACCTTC. This chain connects TRBV28 to TRBJ1-2; D not resolved. CDR3 size: 15 residues. The V end was cut by 5 bases, the J end by 4 bases, with 17 bases between. Germline CDR1 and CDR2: MDHEN and SYDVKM.

The V and J genes are TRBV30 and TRBJ2-2, with D possibly being TRBD2 (6 bases). The V gene lost 6 bases and the J gene lost 2 bases, with 13 bases spanning the gap. The CDR3 has 14 residues. CDR1 and CDR2 (germline): GTSNPN, SVGIG (reference sequence). CDR3 DNA sequence: TGTGCCTGCTCCGGGACTTACAACACCGGGGAGCTGTTTTTT. It is translated as CACSGTYNTGELFF.

This chain uses TRBV9 with TRBJ2-2, with 8 bases that match TRBD1. CDR1 and CDR2 from the germline V gene are SGDLS and YYNGEE. The CDR3 totals 15 residues. The trim removed 2 bases at V and 5 bases at J, leaving 5 bases unmatched. The CDR3 bases are TGTGCCAGCAGCGTTAGACAGGGGACGACCGGGGAGCTGTTTTTT. This encodes CASSVRQGTTGELFF.

This clone has just a few counts. The chain joins TRBV29-1 to TRBJ2-7; unclear D gene. Trimming took off 4 bases at V and 0 bases at J, with 7 bases between the two ends. CDR1 and CDR2 from the germline V gene are SQVTM and ANQGSEA. This CDR3 has 12 residues. CDR3 DNA sequence: TGCAGCGTTGTTTCTGCCTCCTACGAGCAGTACTTC. Its protein product is CSVVSASYEQYF.

V and J are TRBV9 and TRBJ2-1; D may be TRBD2 (6 bases). The CDR3 sequence is 14 residues long. Looked up from germline, CDR1 is SGDLS and CDR2 is YYNGEE. The V end was cut by 5 bases, the J end by 2 bases, with 11 bases between. Written as DNA, the CDR3 is TGTGCCAGCAGTGGACTATCGGCCTACAATGAGCAGTTCTTC. It specifies CASSGLSAYNEQFF. Combining the CDR3 with reference TRBV9 and TRBJ2-1 gives the whole variable domain DSGVTQTPKHLITATGQRVTLRCSPRSGDLSVYWYQQSLDQGLQFLIQYYNGEERAKGNILERFSAQQFPDLHSELNLSSLELGDSALYFCASSGLSAYNEQFFGPGTRLTVL.

The chain carries TRBV13 and TRBJ2-3, with 8 bases that match TRBD1. Looked up from germline, CDR1 is PRHDT and CDR2 is FYEKMQ (reference sequence). This CDR3 contains 18 residues. J lost 1 base, V lost 0 bases, and 9 bases had no gene match. Written as DNA, the CDR3 is TGTGCCAGCAGCTTAGGCGCGTTTGGGACAGGACGCACAGATACGCAGTATTTT. The encoded protein is CASSLGAFGTGRTDTQYF.

This clone showed up just a few times. The chain joins TRBV6-1 to TRBJ1-1, with D unresolved. Trimming cost V 8 bases and J 6 bases, with 13 bases left between them. This CDR3 comprises 12 residues. Germline V gene sequence: CDR1 MNHNS, CDR2 SASEGT. The CDR3 DNA sequence: TGTGCCAGCTACGTGTCGGGATCTGAAGCTTTCTTT. Its translation: CASYVSGSEAFF.

The rearrangement joins TRBV10-3 to TRBJ1-6, with 7 bases identical to TRBD1. The CDR3 is made up of 17 amino acids. Looked up from germline, CDR1 is ENHRY and CDR2 is SYGVKD. Trimming cost V 0 bases and J 6 bases; bases outside gene matches: 8. CDR3 coding DNA: TGTGCCATCAGTGAGTCGATATCAGGGGGTGGTAATTCACCCCTCCACTTT. Translation: CAISESISGGGNSPLHF.

This rearrangement joins TRBV6-6 to TRBJ2-7; TRBD2 aligns across 9 bases. The CDR3 covers 15 residues. V lost 5 bases and J lost 4; bases outside the gene matches: 9. Germline V gene lookup returns CDR1 MNHNY and CDR2 SVGAGI (reference sequence). The CDR3 loop reads CASSRLSGSHYEQYF. Written as DNA, the CDR3 is TGTGCCAGCAGTCGGCTTAGCGGGAGTCATTACGAGCAGTACTTC.

The chain couples TRBV4-1 to TRBJ2-2, with 9 bases lining up with TRBD2. The trim removed 0 bases at V and 6 bases at J, leaving 11 bases unmatched. The CDR3 has 18 residues. CDR1 and CDR2 (germline): MGHRA, YSYEKL. The CDR3: CASSQEGSGRSWAGELFF. CDR3 sequence (DNA): TGCGCCAGCAGCCAAGAGGGTAGCGGGAGATCTTGGGCCGGGGAGCTGTTTTTT.

This clone was seen a handful of times. V gene TRBV7-6 combines with J gene TRBJ2-7; perhaps TRBD1 as D (5 bases). The germline gives CDR1 SGHVS, CDR2 FNYEAQ. V shed 4 bases and J shed 3 bases, with 7 bases lying between them. The CDR3 has 12 residues. CDR3 loop: CASSSDNYEQYF. The DNA for the CDR3 is TGTGCCAGCAGCTCGGACAACTACGAGCAGTACTTC.

The chain is built from TRBV29-1 and TRBJ2-1, with 10 nucleotides matching TRBD2. The CDR3 has 14 amino acids. Germline V gene data show CDR1 as SQVTM and CDR2 as ANQGSEA. With 3 bases clipped from V and 6 bases from J, the junction kept 5 bases outside the gene matches. Written as DNA, the CDR3 is TGCAGCGTTGATAGGCTAGCGGGAGTCAATGAGCAGTTCTTC. Translation: CSVDRLAGVNEQFF.